The 3 T cell receptor beta chains reported below all come from one sample, sequenced in a study of T cells in tuberculosis. Clones were read by immunoSEQ multiplex PCR, and TCRdb kept only the in-frame ones, dropping some. Altogether about 43,000 clones are present, around 94% being singletons, with the ten largest covering 1.9%. The sequenced material came from PBMCs. The receptor source for this set is a donor between 5 and 29 years old with latent tuberculosis or without tuberculosis infection. Some clones in this sample may be carry-over from other donors' samples.

The chain uses TRBV5-6 and TRBJ2-1; D gene unclear. CDR3 size: 16 residues. From germline, CDR1 is SGHDT and CDR2 YYEEEE. V lost 0 bases, J lost 0 bases, and 10 bases lay in between. CDR3 in amino acids: CASSLVGGSSYNEQFF. CDR3 DNA sequence: TGTGCCAGCAGCTTGGTAGGCGGAAGCTCCTACAATGAGCAGTTCTTC.

The CDR3 here is CASIPPGQGSTEAFF. In DNA, the CDR3 is TGCGCCAGCATCCCTCCGGGACAGGGATCGACTGAAGCTTTCTTT. V and J are TRBV10-1 and TRBJ1-1, with TRBD1 identical over 9 bases. The V and J ends lost 7 bases and 5 bases, in that order; junction bases with no gene match: 11. Per germline, CDR1 WNHNN and CDR2 SYGVQD (reference sequence). The length of the CDR3 is 15 residues.

V gene TRBV19 combines with J gene TRBJ1-2; 7 nucleotides align to TRBD1. CDR3 length: 14 residues. Germline V gene sequence: CDR1 LNHDA, CDR2 SQIVND (reference sequence). Losses at the gene ends were 6 bases for V and 5 bases for J; bases not matched to a gene: 9. Here the CDR3 DNA reads TGTGCCAGTAGCCGGACCGGGACAGAGTATGGCTACACCTTC. The encoded protein is CASSRTGTEYGYTF.